This T cell receptor (beta chain) was recovered during a study of CXCR3-negative and CXCR3-positive naive CD8 T cells (dated by TCRdb to between 2019 and 2020). Regarding the complete study: In total, approximately 140 million TRB reads were obtained, which works out to roughly 1.5 +/- 0.3 million reads per library. Diversity and physicochemical repertoire analyses were performed on some eleven donors pooled from two independent experiments. TRBV-TRBJ cluster analysis included naive subsets from several donors and memory cells from 3 donors.

Each CD8+ T cell subset was flow-sorted in triplicate, with roughly 300,000 cells per subset placed directly into RLT lysis buffer. Naive CD8+ T cells were defined stringently as CD45RO-CCR7+CD27+CD95- to exclude memory contaminants. Using standard density gradient centrifugation, peripheral blood mononuclear cells were isolated from buffy coats. A FACSAria III was used to flow-sort naive CXCR3-negative and CXCR3-positive CD8+ T cells. Total RNA was extracted from sorted cells using an RNeasy Mini Kit. The sequencing machine was a NextSeq 550. The Human TCR Profiling Kit (MiLaboratory) was used to make UMI-labeled 5' RACE TRB cDNA libraries. The full amount of extracted RNA was used for cDNA synthesis, and the full amount of resulting cDNA was used for PCR amplification. Libraries were prepared in parallel using an identical number of PCR cycles. In the paper's pipeline: With a requirement of at least two reads per UMI, MIGEC and MiXCR extracted about 52,000 +/- 9,100 unique UMI-labeled TRB cDNA molecules per library. An average of approximately 40,000 +/- 10,000 functional in-frame TRB CDR3 nucleotide clonotypes without stop codons was found per library. After downsampling to 5000 UMI-labeled TRB molecules per sample, diversity metrics, including normalized Shannon-Wiener and Chao1, were computed in VDJtools. VDJtools computed clonotype-size-weighted physicochemical properties of the central five CDR3 residues: interaction energy, strength, volume and Kidera factor 4. TCRdb reprocessed the sequencing reads and holds a single record per CDR3 protein sequence, with no DNA. These V and J calls rely on TCRdb rather than the paper's analysis. The sample table gives 150,000 to 180,000 distinct CDR3 sequences. The ten largest make up around 0.5% of the sample.

CDR1 SEHNR and CDR2 FQNEAQ are derived from the germline V gene (reference sequence). Including the terminal cysteine and phenylalanine, the CDR3 comprises 18 residues. Nucleotide data are not available. To note about this clonotype: Its antigen remains unidentified.

Findings and caveats that apply to the study as a whole: Naive CXCR3-negative and CXCR3-positive cells from the same donor showed similar TRBV-TRBJ usage, whereas memory cells showed distinct patterns. Repertoire diversity was comparably high in both naive subsets but much lower in memory CD8+ T cells. Freshly isolated PBMCs were used for most assays because CXCR3 expression went down partially after cryopreservation. Compared with CXCR3-negative naive cells, CXCR3-positive naive cells had TRB CDR3s with higher hydrophobicity (lower Kidera factor 4), lower energy, and higher strength and volume indices. Surface CD5, linked to self-reactivity in mice, was comparable between naive subsets; TCR interaction strength was therefore also inferred from TRB CDR3 physicochemical properties.

This chain joins TRBV7-9 to TRBJ1-2; TCRdb proposes TRBD1, but this gene call is untestable without DNA. The TCR originated in a human donor in good health. Some clones in this sample may be carry-over from other donors' samples. Sequencing was done on a sample of naive CXCR3+ CD8+ T cells from blood. The cell subset or site label corresponds to: CD45RO-CCR7+CD27+CD95- naive CD8+ T cells expressing CXCR3 (TNR3+). The CDR3: CASTPVGGGAGGNYGYTF.